One and the same sample provided the 2 T cell receptor beta chains below, sequenced in a study of T cell responses to AZD1222 COVID-19 vaccine. The method was immunoSEQ multiplex PCR; TCRdb's version includes in-frame clones alone and lacks a portion of them. Of some 150,000 clones listed, around 93% are singletons. The specimen was peripheral blood, collected on day 0 of AZD1222 vaccination. These receptors all come from an adult in good health.

The gene calls are TRBV2 and TRBJ1-1; D unresolved. The CDR3 is made up of 14 amino acids. CDR1 SNHLY and CDR2 FYNNEI come from the germline V gene. Trimming took 3 bases from V and 0 from J, leaving 8 bases between them. The CDR3 DNA reads as TGTGCCAGCAGTGAGGGTAGGGTGAACACTGAAGCTTTCTTT. Amino acid sequence: CASSEGRVNTEAFF. The full variable domain, with the rest looked up from reference TRBV2 and TRBJ1-1, is EPEVTQTPSHQVTQMGQEVILRCVPISNHLYFYWYRQILGQKVEFLVSFYNNEISEKSEIFDDQFSVERPDGSNFTLKIRSTKLEDSAMYFCASSEGRVNTEAFFGQGTRLTVV.

V gene TRBV21-1 combines with J gene TRBJ2-7; TRBD2 reflects the table's D call only, with no check against the DNA. TRBV21-1 is labeled a pseudogene. The CDR3 consists of 14 residues. CDR3 nucleotides: TGTGCCAGCAGCAAAGACCGAGTTTCCTACGAGCAGTACTTC. Its translation: CASSKDRVSYEQYF.